The 6 T cell receptor beta chains below were found in one sample sequenced in a study of control samples from healthy donors and cancer patients. Assay: immunoSEQ multiplex PCR; the TCRdb copy retains only in-frame clones and omits some. The sample consists of more than 85,000 clones, around nine tenths of them appearing once. The sequenced sample consisted of PBMCs. The origin of the receptors is a woman aged 60-70 years with lung cancer.

This clone was observed a single time. This sequence joins TRBV7-9 and TRBJ1-1, with D unclear. Germline assignment: CDR1 SEHNR and CDR2 FQNEAQ (reference sequence). This CDR3 is 10 amino acids long. The V end was cut by 7 bases, the J end by 8 bases, with 8 bases between. Here the CDR3 reads CASTGPEAFF. As DNA, the CDR3 is TGTGCCAGCACAGGACCGGAAGCTTTCTTT.

This chain joins TRBV11-1 and TRBJ1-1, with a possible D match to TRBD1 (5 bases). The CDR3 contains 15 residues. Germline values: CDR1 SGHAT, CDR2 FQDESV (reference sequence). V shed 2 bases and J shed 1 base, with 11 bases lying between them. CDR3 DNA: TGTGCCAGCAGCTTACCCGGGACGGCGAACACTGAAGCTTTCTTT. Protein sequence: CASSLPGTANTEAFF.

The rearrangement links TRBV6-6 to TRBJ1-2, with 7 bases fitting TRBD1. The V gene end was trimmed by 6 bases and the J gene end by 3 bases; junction bases not matched to a gene: 4. This CDR3 has 13 residues. Germline V lookup: CDR1 MNHNY, CDR2 SVGAGI (reference sequence). CDR3 protein: CASRPGTDYGYTF. The DNA for the CDR3 is TGTGCCAGCAGACCCGGGACAGACTATGGCTACACCTTC.

The CDR3 loop is CASSQEVVVAGGYGYTF. In DNA, the CDR3 is TGCGCCAGCAGCCAAGAAGTTGTAGTCGCCGGGGGCTATGGCTACACCTTC. This chain links TRBV4-3 with TRBJ1-2; D is perhaps TRBD1 (5 bases). Trimming shortened V by 0 bases and J by 4 bases, and 18 bases separated the two germline ends. In germline, CDR1 is LGHNA, CDR2 YSLEER. This CDR3 region has 17 residues.

This chain joins TRBV14 and TRBJ1-3; D is uncertain. Per germline, CDR1 SGHDN and CDR2 FVKESK. The V gene lost 1 base and the J gene lost 4 bases, with 11 bases spanning the gap. The CDR3 has 15 residues. CDR3 sequence reads: CASSQGGSRGNTIYF. The DNA for the CDR3 is TGTGCCAGCAGCCAAGGCGGGAGTAGAGGAAACACCATATATTTT.

This clone turned up a few times. The rearrangement uses TRBV7-3 and TRBJ2-2, with no clear D. In germline, CDR1 is SGHTA, CDR2 FQGTGA. Trimming removed 5 bases from V and 5 bases from J, with 15 bases in between. There are 15 residues in the CDR3. Here the CDR3 reads CASSRDTGSTGELFF. In nucleotides, the CDR3 is TGTGCCAGCAGCCGCGACACGGGTTCAACCGGGGAGCTGTTTTTT.